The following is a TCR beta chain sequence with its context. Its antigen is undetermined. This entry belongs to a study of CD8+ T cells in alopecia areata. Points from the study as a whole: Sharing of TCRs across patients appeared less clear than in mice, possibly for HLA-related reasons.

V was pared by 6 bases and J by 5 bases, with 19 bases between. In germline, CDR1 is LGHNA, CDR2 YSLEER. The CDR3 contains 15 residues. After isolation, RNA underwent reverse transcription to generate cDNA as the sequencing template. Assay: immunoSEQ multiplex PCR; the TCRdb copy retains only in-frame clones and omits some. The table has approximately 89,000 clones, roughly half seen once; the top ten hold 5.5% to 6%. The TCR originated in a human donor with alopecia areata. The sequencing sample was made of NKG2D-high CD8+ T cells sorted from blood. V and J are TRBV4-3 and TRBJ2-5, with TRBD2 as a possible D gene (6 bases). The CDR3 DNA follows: TGCGCCAGCAGTTCTTGGAGGGCTGAGGGTGAGACCCAGTACTTC. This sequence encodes CASSSWRAEGETQYF.